The next 18 T cell receptor beta chains were all read from a single sample in a study of cytomegalovirus exposure and HLA in healthy donors (dated by TCRdb to about 2017). The library was prepared using the immunoSEQ multiplex PCR assay. For the multiplex PCR, a mixture combining 60 forward primers for TCR Vbeta segments and 13 reverse primers for TCR Jbeta segments was used. TCRdb provides this immuneACCESS table in a form limited to in-frame rearrangements. Some clones are lacking; in checked studies, under half of them reflect an unresolved V gene, and why the rest are absent is not known. The sample table lists around 140,000 clones, about 83% of them with a count of one. 4% to 6.5% of the sample is taken by the ten largest. The sequenced material came from PBMCs. The source is a woman in her twenties or thirties in good health and CMV-seronegative.

The rearrangement links TRBV19 to TRBJ1-1; 10 bases are a match to TRBD1. Germline V gene sequence: CDR1 LNHDA, CDR2 SQIVND (reference sequence). The CDR3 consists of 14 residues. Trimming took 6 bases from V and 6 from J; bases not matched to a gene: 7. CDR3 in amino acids: CASSPGQGVAEAFF. In DNA, the CDR3 is TGTGCCAGTAGCCCCGGACAGGGGGTAGCTGAAGCTTTCTTT.

This clone showed up just a few times. This chain joins TRBV5-1 and TRBJ1-2, with a tentative D call TRBD1 (5 bases). V was clipped by 0 bases and J by 4 bases, with 13 bases between them. Germline V CDR1 and CDR2: SGHRS, YFSETQ. The CDR3 consists of 15 residues. The CDR3 loop reads CASSLGGGAGYGYTF. DNA for the CDR3: TGCGCCAGCAGCTTGGGGGGGGGAGCCGGCTATGGCTACACCTTC. Complete variable domain (other parts from reference TRBV5-1 and TRBJ1-2): KAGVTQTPRYLIKTRGQQVTLSCSPISGHRSVSWYQQTPGQGLQFLFEYFSETQRNKGNFPGRFSGRQFSNSRSEMNVSTLELGDSALYLCASSLGGGAGYGYTFGSGTRLTVV.

J is TRBJ2-6 and V is TRBV28; D might be TRBD2 (5 bases). V was trimmed by 4 bases and J by 5 bases, leaving 12 bases between them. The CDR3 is 15 residues long. Germline V gene data show CDR1 as MDHEN and CDR2 as SYDVKM. Here the CDR3 reads CASSYRGPRANVLTF. CDR3 coding DNA: TGTGCCAGCAGTTATCGGGGTCCGAGGGCCAACGTCCTGACTTTC. Using reference TRBV28 and TRBJ2-6 for the parts outside the CDR3, the full variable domain is DVKVTQSSRYLVKRTGEKVFLECVQDMDHENMFWYRQDPGLGLRLIYFSYDVKMKEKGDIPEGYSVSREKKERFSLILESASTNQTSMYLCASSYRGPRANVLTFGAGSRLTVL.

The J gene is TRBJ1-6, the V gene TRBV7-8; D is ambiguous. The V and J ends lost 0 bases and 5 bases respectively, with 5 bases between them. The V gene's germline CDR1 is SGHVS and CDR2 FQNEAQ. CDR3 length: 14 amino acids. This CDR3 reads CASSLAANNSPLHF. The CDR3 bases are TGTGCCAGCAGCTTAGCAGCAAATAATTCACCCCTCCACTTT.

The genes are TRBV5-1 and TRBJ2-1; tentative D call: TRBD2 (6 bases). Germline CDR1 is SGHRS and CDR2 is YFSETQ. The CDR3 runs 16 residues. Between the trimmed V and J ends, which lost 0 bases and 5 bases, there was a span of 15 bases. CDR3 protein: CASSLGAGYTNNEQFF. In DNA, the CDR3 is TGCGCCAGCAGCTTGGGTGCGGGATATACTAACAATGAGCAGTTCTTC.

The chain links TRBV27 to TRBJ2-7; a weak D match, TRBD1 (6 bases). Looked up from germline, CDR1 is MNHEY and CDR2 is SMNVEV (reference sequence). The ends were cut back, 5 bases at V and 11 bases at J, with 16 bases in the middle. The CDR3 length is 12 residues. CDR3 protein: CASSPGTSTKYF. Here the CDR3 DNA reads TGTGCCAGCAGTCCCGGGACAAGTACTAAGTACTTC.

The table lists this clone with a count of one. CDR3 sequence reads: CASSLTGNQETQYF. CDR3 in DNA: TGTGCCAGCAGCTTGACAGGGAACCAAGAGACCCAGTACTTC. The chain recombines TRBV7-6 with TRBJ2-5, with 7 bases lining up with TRBD1. The CDR3 totals 14 residues. With 3 bases clipped from V and 0 bases from J, the junction kept 1 base outside the gene matches. CDR1 is SGHVS and CDR2 is FNYEAQ in the germline V gene.

This sequence joins TRBV28 and TRBJ1-5, with a weak D call TRBD1 (6 bases). Germline loops: CDR1 MDHEN, CDR2 SYDVKM. With 2 bases removed from V and 6 bases from J, the gap between germline ends came to 23 bases. There are 18 residues in the CDR3. This chain's CDR3 is CASSLVSQGTPFGQPQHF. The CDR3 DNA reads TGTGCCAGCAGTTTAGTTTCCCAGGGGACCCCTTTTGGTCAGCCCCAGCATTTT.

Note on this clone: The germline gene is not matched at one end of the junction; a read error may be the cause. CDR3 nucleotides: TGTGCCAGCAGTCTGACCTCGACAGGGAGCGGCTCTAACTATGGCTACCCCTTC. Protein product: CASSLTSTGSGSNYGYPF. The chain is built from TRBV2 and TRBJ1-2, with 7 bases identical to TRBD1. The CDR3 is 18 residues long. The germline V gene encodes CDR1 SNHLY and CDR2 FYNNEI.

The chain has TRBV18 and TRBJ1-2; possible D gene TRBD1, 5 bases. With 6 bases removed from V and 0 bases from J, the gap between germline ends came to 14 bases. The CDR3 totals 15 residues. CDR1 is KGHSH, CDR2 LQKENI, per germline. CDR3 protein: CASSTGGTTNYGYTF. The DNA of the CDR3 is TGTGCCAGCTCTACGGGGGGGACGACTAACTATGGCTACACCTTC.

This clone was recorded at least ten times. Additional DNA sequences in this sample encode the identical CDR3. This chain uses TRBV6-5 with TRBJ2-7; TRBD2 agrees at 12 bases. V shed 2 bases, J shed 4 bases, and the junction held 0 bases outside the gene matches. The CDR3 extends over 14 amino acids. The V gene's germline CDR1 is MNHEY and CDR2 SVGAGI. CDR3 amino acids: CASSYGTSGYEQYF. The CDR3 DNA reads TGTGCCAGCAGTTACGGGACTAGCGGGTACGAGCAGTACTTC.

This chain links TRBV29-1 with TRBJ1-2, with 7 bases identical to TRBD1. V lost 6 bases to trimming and J lost 0 bases; unmatched junction nucleotides: 4. Germline V gene data show CDR1 as SQVTM and CDR2 as ANQGSEA. This CDR3 spans 13 amino acids. The CDR3 is CSVPTGTNYGYTF. The CDR3 DNA reads as TGCAGCGTCCCGACAGGGACTAACTATGGCTACACCTTC.

This chain joins TRBV5-4 and TRBJ2-3, with 9 bases aligning to TRBD1. With V trimmed by 3 bases and J by 4 bases, 3 bases remained unmatched. Germline values: CDR1 SGHNT, CDR2 YYREEE (reference sequence). The CDR3 spans 14 residues. The CDR3 region is CASSWDRVPDTQYF. CDR3 in DNA: TGTGCCAGCAGCTGGGACAGGGTCCCAGATACGCAGTATTTT.

This clone occurred a few times. This chain links TRBV4-3 with TRBJ2-6, with TRBD1 as a possible D gene (6 bases). CDR3 length: 16 amino acids. V was trimmed by 3 bases and J by 0 bases, leaving 9 bases between them. Germline CDR1 and CDR2: LGHNA and YSLEER. The CDR3 DNA sequence: TGCGCCAGCAGCCACCACAGGGCCTCTGGGGCCAACGTCCTGACTTTC. Translated, it gives CASSHHRASGANVLTF.

The rearrangement joins TRBV14 to TRBJ1-1; no firm D call. CDR1 and CDR2 from the germline V gene are SGHDN and FVKESK. V was trimmed by 1 base and J by 4 bases, leaving 13 bases between them. CDR3 length: 15 residues. For the CDR3, the DNA is TGTGCCAGCAGCCAAGCGCCGGGAATAGTCACTGAAGCTTTCTTT. This sequence encodes CASSQAPGIVTEAFF. The entire variable domain, with the rest obtained from reference TRBV14 and TRBJ1-1, is as follows: EAGVTQFPSHSVIEKGQTVTLRCDPISGHDNLYWYRRVMGKEIKFLLHFVKESKQDESGMPNNRFLAERTGGTYSTLKVQPAELEDSGVYFCASSQAPGIVTEAFFGQGTRLTVV.

The gene calls are TRBV28 and TRBJ1-2, with a weak D call TRBD1 (6 bases). Trimming took off 2 bases at V and 2 bases at J, with 12 bases between the two ends. The CDR3 sequence is 15 residues long. Germline V lookup: CDR1 MDHEN, CDR2 SYDVKM. Here the CDR3 DNA reads TGTGCCAGCAGTTTACGGGGGGGCGTAAACTATGGCTACACCTTC. Amino acids: CASSLRGGVNYGYTF.

The J gene is TRBJ2-1, the V gene TRBV18, with TRBD1 matching 9 bases. This CDR3 is 15 amino acids long. Germline CDR1 KGHSH, CDR2 LQKENI. With 3 bases clipped from V and 2 bases from J, the junction kept 2 bases outside the gene matches. CDR3 sequence (DNA): TGTGCCAGCTCACCGGGACAGGGACCCTACAATGAGCAGTTCTTC. Amino acid sequence: CASSPGQGPYNEQFF.

The rearrangement links TRBV9 to TRBJ2-3; 11 nucleotides align to TRBD2. Germline CDR1 is SGDLS and CDR2 is YYNGEE. This CDR3 has 17 residues. The junction had 8 bases not matched to a gene; V was cut back by 4 bases and J by 1 base. The CDR3 coding sequence is TGTGCCAGCAGCCAGTACCTAGCGGGGGGCGGCACAGATACGCAGTATTTT. It specifies CASSQYLAGGGTDTQYF.